This T cell receptor beta chain was sequenced in a study of T cells in Graves' hyperthyroidism and ophthalmopathy. The study's findings and limits: Ophthalmopathy was model-predicted a median roughly 6.3 months pre-onset.

Researchers amplified the TCR beta CDR3 regions from RNA transcripts. HTBI primers were employed in a first-round RT-PCR of the TCR CDR3. TCRdb redid the calling of the multiplex PCR reads with MiXCR, one entry per CDR3 protein. The table includes roughly 380,000 distinct CDR3 sequences, around 13% detected once. The germline gives CDR1 LGHDT, CDR2 YNNKEL (reference sequence). The CDR3 totals 13 residues. V was shortened by 2 bases and J by 11 bases, with 15 bases between the two germline ends. At least ten counts were recorded for this clonotype. Its antigen is still unknown. The study enrolled patients aged 18 to 65 with newly diagnosed hyperthyroidism of under 2 months' duration. PBMCs were collected from a roughly 9.7 ml volume of fresh peripheral blood.

The V and J genes are TRBV3-1 and TRBJ1-2, with a weak D call TRBD1 (5 bases). The TCR originated in a young woman with Graves' hyperthyroidism. The specimen was blood. The CDR3 loop is CASSQLGVGTYTF. DNA for the CDR3: TGTGCCAGCAGCCAATTGGGAGTTGGGACGTACACCTTC.